This entry lists 27 T cell receptor beta chains sequenced from one sample in a study of shared clonotypes between healthy human individuals. Some clones are missing from TCRdb's copy, which holds only in-frame ones; the method was immunoSEQ multiplex PCR. The table lists fewer than 1 million clones, approximately 97% of them singletons, with less than 0.25% in the top ten. Naive-designated CD8 cells lacked CD45RO, were positively enriched for CCR7, and omitted terminally differentiated effector memory CD45RA+ cells. The sequencing input was naive CD8+ T cells sorted from blood. These receptors all stem from a man aged 30 to 45 in good health.

The V and J genes are TRBV30 and TRBJ2-7; no firm D call. Per germline, CDR1 GTSNPN and CDR2 SVGIG (reference sequence). Trimming cost V 0 bases and J 3 bases, with 15 bases left between them. The CDR3 runs 15 residues. CDR3 bases: TGTGCCTGGAGTGTTCCAGACCACCTCCTCTACGAGCAGTACTTC. Residues: CAWSVPDHLLYEQYF. The whole variable domain, remainder taken from reference TRBV30 and TRBJ2-7, is SQTIHQWPATLVQPVGSPLSLECTVEGTSNPNLYWYRQAAGRGLQLLFYSVGIGQISSEVPQNLSASRPQDRQFILSSKKLLLSDSGFYLCAWSVPDHLLYEQYFGPGTRLTVT.

V is TRBV2 and J is TRBJ2-1, with 11 bases that match TRBD2. Unmatched junction bases numbered 10, after V lost 5 bases and J lost 4 bases. Germline V lookup: CDR1 SNHLY, CDR2 FYNNEI. The CDR3 runs to 17 residues. The CDR3 DNA reads as TGTGCCAGCAGTTTAATACTAGCGGGAGTGTCGTACAATGAGCAGTTCTTC. This sequence encodes CASSLILAGVSYNEQFF.

V and J are TRBV4-1 and TRBJ2-3, with no clear D. Germline CDR1 is MGHRA and CDR2 is YSYEKL. The V gene lost 3 bases and the J gene lost 1 base, with 11 bases spanning the gap. CDR3 length: 15 residues. CDR3 protein: CASSHSPGGTDTQYF. The CDR3 bases are TGCGCCAGCAGCCATTCTCCGGGTGGCACAGATACGCAGTATTTT.

The V and J genes are TRBV7-9 and TRBJ2-7; tentatively, D is TRBD2 (6 bases). Trimming removed 3 bases at V and 7 bases at J, with 10 bases between. Germline-derived CDR1 and CDR2 are SEHNR and FQNEAQ (reference sequence). The CDR3 spans 12 residues. The DNA for the CDR3 is TGTGCCAGCAGCTTGGGGCGGGGTGAGCAGTACTTC. Protein product: CASSLGRGEQYF.

V gene TRBV5-8 combines with J gene TRBJ2-1; D remains unclear. V was pared by 1 base and J by 3 bases, with 8 bases between. The CDR3 is 14 amino acids. The germline CDR1 and CDR2 sequences are SGHTS and YDEGEE. Written as DNA, the CDR3 is TGTGCCAGCAGCTTGTCTCAGAACTACAATGAGCAGTTCTTC. Encoded protein: CASSLSQNYNEQFF. Full variable domain (missing parts from reference TRBV5-8 and TRBJ2-1): EAGVTQSPTHLIKTRGQQATLRCSPISGHTSVYWYQQALGLGLQFLLWYDEGEERNRGNFPPRFSGRQFPNYSSELNVNALELEDSALYLCASSLSQNYNEQFFGPGTRLTVL.

This chain connects TRBV4-1 to TRBJ1-5; D perhaps matches TRBD1 (6 bases). This CDR3 comprises 15 residues. Germline CDR1 MGHRA, CDR2 YSYEKL. Trimming shortened V by 4 bases and J by 0 bases, and 10 bases separated the two germline ends. The CDR3 DNA reads TGCGCCAGCAGCCTCTCCAGGGGTAGCAATCAGCCCCAGCATTTT. This sequence encodes CASSLSRGSNQPQHF.

J is TRBJ1-1 and V is TRBV29-1; D is unresolved. Germline CDR1 is SQVTM and CDR2 is ANQGSEA. V was pared by 6 bases and J by 5 bases, with 10 bases between. This CDR3 has 11 residues. The CDR3 protein is CSVSEETEAFF. CDR3 in DNA: TGCAGCGTCTCAGAGGAAACTGAAGCTTTCTTT.

The chain has TRBV6-6 and TRBJ2-1; D remains unclear. V dropped 2 bases and J dropped 10 bases, with 18 bases sitting between them. The CDR3 is 15 amino acids. The germline CDR1 and CDR2 sequences are MNHNY and SVGAGI (reference sequence). This CDR3 is CASSYQARAKGEQFF. The CDR3 DNA reads as TGTGCCAGCAGTTACCAGGCACGGGCAAAAGGGGAGCAGTTCTTC.

This chain connects TRBV7-9 to TRBJ1-4; D unclear. Trimming pared 4 bases from V and 1 base from J, leaving 10 bases between. There are 15 residues in the CDR3. Germline V gene data show CDR1 as SEHNR and CDR2 as FQNEAQ (reference sequence). The CDR3 region is CASSSTTETNEKLFF. CDR3 coding DNA: TGTGCCAGCAGCTCGACGACCGAAACTAATGAAAAACTGTTTTTT.

The chain uses TRBV19 and TRBJ2-7, with D perhaps TRBD2 (6 bases). V was cut by 7 bases and J by 3 bases, with 19 bases left in between. This CDR3 spans 15 amino acids. Germline V gene sequence: CDR1 LNHDA, CDR2 SQIVND (reference sequence). The CDR3 DNA is TGTGCCAGTAAAACCCGGGACTTACAGAGCTACGAGCAGTACTTC. Translated, it gives CASKTRDLQSYEQYF.

This chain connects TRBV7-9 to TRBJ2-1, with 14 positions matching TRBD2. Losses at the gene ends were 4 bases for V and 15 bases for J; bases not matched to a gene: 11. Germline values: CDR1 SEHNR, CDR2 FQNEAQ (reference sequence). The CDR3 covers 15 residues. The CDR3 sequence is CASSSGLAGVEQAFF. The CDR3 DNA reads as TGTGCCAGCAGCTCGGGACTAGCGGGAGTCGAGCAAGCGTTCTTC.

This chain uses TRBV29-1 with TRBJ2-1; D may be TRBD2 (5 bases). V lost 6 bases to trimming and J lost 4 bases, with 16 bases between them. From germline, CDR1 is SQVTM and CDR2 ANQGSEA. This CDR3 region has 14 residues. CDR3 sequence: CSVRTLLTYNEQFF. The CDR3 DNA reads as TGCAGCGTAAGGACTCTGTTAACTTACAATGAGCAGTTCTTC.

This chain connects TRBV11-3 to TRBJ2-3; 8 bases align to TRBD2. The V and J ends lost 5 bases and 5 bases, in that order; junction bases with no gene match: 3. The germline V gene has CDR1 SGHNT and CDR2 YENEEA. The CDR3 is 13 amino acids. DNA for the CDR3: TGTGCCAGCAGCCCGGGGGGGGAAGATACGCAGTATTTT. Its protein is CASSPGGEDTQYF.

This chain links TRBV27 with TRBJ2-7, with TRBD2 matching 8 bases. Germline CDR1 MNHEY, CDR2 SMNVEV (reference sequence). J lost 2 bases, V lost 8 bases, and 20 bases had no gene match. The CDR3 extends over 18 amino acids. The CDR3 reads CASGPTAGAAKNPYEQYF. CDR3 DNA: TGTGCCAGCGGACCCACAGCGGGAGCGGCAAAAAACCCCTACGAGCAGTACTTC.

CDR3 coding DNA: TGTGCCAGCAACGTGGCAGATACGCAGTATTTT. Residues: CASNVADTQYF. The V gene is TRBV7-9, the J gene TRBJ2-3; D unresolved. V gave up 7 bases and J gave up 4 bases, with 6 bases separating them. Germline CDR1 is SEHNR and CDR2 is FQNEAQ (reference sequence). The CDR3 loop spans 11 amino acids.

The chain is built from TRBV10-3 and TRBJ2-3; 13 bases are a match to TRBD2. The CDR3 runs 15 residues. The J segment lost 4 bases and the V segment lost 10 bases, leaving 8 bases of the junction unmatched. CDR1 is ENHRY, CDR2 SYGVKD, per germline. The CDR3 DNA follows: TGTGCCACCTGTTGGACTAGCGGGAGACCAGATACGCAGTATTTT. It yields the protein CATCWTSGRPDTQYF.

On this clone itself: The junction differs from germline at one of its ends, possibly a read error. The chain couples TRBV27 to TRBJ2-4, with 11 bases fitting TRBD2. This CDR3 has 14 residues. Germline assignment: CDR1 MNHEY and CDR2 SMNVEV (reference sequence). In DNA, the CDR3 is TGTGCCAGCAGCTCGTATCTAGCGGGAGGTATTATACACTTC. It codes for CASSSYLAGGIIHF.

V gene TRBV7-3 combines with J gene TRBJ2-3, with D possibly TRBD2 on 5 matching bases. Per the germline V gene, CDR1 is SGHTA and CDR2 is FQGTGA. The length of the CDR3 is 16 residues. Trimming shortened V by 2 bases and J by 1 base, and 13 bases separated the two germline ends. CDR3 protein: CASSLSSGPGTDTQYF. The CDR3, as DNA: TGTGCCAGCAGCTTATCCAGCGGACCCGGCACAGATACGCAGTATTTT. Supplemented by reference TRBV7-3 and TRBJ2-3, the full variable domain reads GAGVSQTPSNKVTEKGKYVELRCDPISGHTALYWYRQSLGQGPEFLIYFQGTGAADDSGLPNDRFFAVRPEGSVSTLKIQRTERGDSAVYLCASSLSSGPGTDTQYFGPGTRLTVL.

This chain joins TRBV6-1 and TRBJ2-4; the match to TRBD2 covers 7 bases. CDR1 and CDR2 from the germline V gene are MNHNS and SASEGT. V lost 2 bases and J lost 6; bases outside the gene matches: 13. The CDR3 spans 17 residues. The CDR3 DNA reads TGTGCCAGCAGTGAACGGGTGGGGGACTACGGGCGAAACATTCAGTACTTC. Protein product: CASSERVGDYGRNIQYF.

The gene calls are TRBV19 and TRBJ2-7; 7 nucleotides align to TRBD2. The V segment lost 5 bases and the J segment 8 bases; nucleotides outside the gene matches: 6. The CDR3 consists of 12 residues. Germline CDR1 and CDR2: LNHDA and SQIVND (reference sequence). The CDR3 reads CASSGLAAQQYF. Written as DNA, the CDR3 is TGTGCCAGTAGTGGGCTAGCGGCTCAGCAGTACTTC.

In DNA, the CDR3 is TGTGCCATCAGTGAAGAGGGTTTGGGCAATCAGCCCCAGCATTTT. It translates to CAISEEGLGNQPQHF. V is TRBV10-3 and J is TRBJ1-5; D call uncertain. Trimming stripped 3 bases from V and 2 bases from J, with 11 bases between. This CDR3 has 15 residues. Per the germline V gene, CDR1 is ENHRY and CDR2 is SYGVKD.

The CDR3 sequence: CASSLGLYNEQFF. CDR3 DNA sequence: TGTGCCAGCAGCTTAGGTCTATACAATGAGCAGTTCTTC. This rearrangement joins TRBV11-2 to TRBJ2-1, with D unclear. Germline V CDR1 and CDR2: SGHAT, FQNNGV. The CDR3 loop spans 13 amino acids. With 1 base removed from V and 4 bases from J, the gap between germline ends came to 5 bases.

The chain employs TRBV6-1 and TRBJ2-1; possibly TRBD2 for D (5 bases). Trimming stripped 2 bases from V and 5 bases from J, with 16 bases between. This CDR3 spans 16 amino acids. The germline gives CDR1 MNHNS, CDR2 SASEGT. CDR3 DNA sequence: TGTGCCAGCAGTGAAATCGGCGGAGAGAGGGACAATGAGCAGTTCTTC. Its translation is CASSEIGGERDNEQFF.

The CDR3 DNA is TGTGCCAGCAGCCCGGGACAGGGGATGGGCTATGGCTACACCTTC. Translating it yields CASSPGQGMGYGYTF. This sequence joins TRBV5-4 and TRBJ1-2, with 10 bases that match TRBD1. The CDR3 length is 15 residues. Germline CDR1 is SGHNT and CDR2 is YYREEE (reference sequence). With 4 bases clipped from V and 4 bases from J, the junction kept 7 bases outside the gene matches.

This clone appeared a single time. The rearrangement uses TRBV9 and TRBJ1-3; 8 bases agree with TRBD1. The CDR3 consists of 19 residues. V dropped 0 bases and J dropped 0; count of bases not matched to a gene: 11. Germline lookup yields CDR1 SGDLS and CDR2 YYNGEE. The DNA for the CDR3 is TGTGCCAGCAGCGTAGGGGCGGCAGGGGGCCTTAGCTCTGGAAACACCATATATTTT. Translating gives CASSVGAAGGLSSGNTIYF.

The chain has TRBV10-2 and TRBJ2-7; D uncertain. The V gene lost 7 bases and the J gene lost 3 bases, with 19 bases spanning the gap. CDR3 length equals 15 residues. From germline, CDR1 is WSHSY and CDR2 SAAADI. Written as DNA, the CDR3 is TGCGCCAGCAAACTATCGGGTGGGCCCTTCTACGAGCAGTACTTC. Residues: CASKLSGGPFYEQYF.

The chain uses TRBV2 and TRBJ1-1, with D tentatively TRBD1 (5 bases). The V gene's germline CDR1 is SNHLY and CDR2 FYNNEI. The ends were cut back, 5 bases at V and 5 bases at J, with 18 bases in the middle. CDR3 length: 15 amino acids. DNA for the CDR3: TGTGCCAGCAGTCTCCTCGAACAGGCCCTGACTGAAGCTTTCTTT. Protein sequence: CASSLLEQALTEAFF.